This TCR beta chain was profiled in a study of graft-versus-host responses after intestinal transplantation. At the level of the study: Those transplanted obtained multivisceral, liver-intestinal, or isolated intestinal grafts. Uniformly, recipients were administered anti-thymocyte globulin induction with subsequent tacrolimus and steroids for approximately three years.

V gave up 3 bases and J gave up 9 bases; unmatched junction bases: 8. The CDR3 runs 16 residues. Germline CDR1 and CDR2: SGDLS and YYNGEE. Generated by immunoSEQ multiplex PCR, the TCRdb table keeps only in-frame clones and is missing some. The sample has 130,000 or so clones, around nine tenths seen once. This clone was seen once. The antigen is undetermined. Study-wide findings and caveats: Maximum circulating GvH clone levels tracked with early post-transplant HvG decreases. The study found high graft-versus-host to host-versus-graft clonal ratios in allografts of patients with graft-donor T cell macrochimerism.

The material sequenced was unstimulated CD4+ T cells sorted from spleen or lymph node cells, taken before intestinal transplant. The rearrangement links TRBV9 to TRBJ2-1; 14 nucleotides match TRBD2. This clonotype originated in a human donor who received an intestinal transplant. Here the CDR3 DNA reads TGTGCCAGCAGCGAGGGACTAGCGGGGGACCGGGTTGAGCAGTTCTTC. Protein: CASSEGLAGDRVEQFF.